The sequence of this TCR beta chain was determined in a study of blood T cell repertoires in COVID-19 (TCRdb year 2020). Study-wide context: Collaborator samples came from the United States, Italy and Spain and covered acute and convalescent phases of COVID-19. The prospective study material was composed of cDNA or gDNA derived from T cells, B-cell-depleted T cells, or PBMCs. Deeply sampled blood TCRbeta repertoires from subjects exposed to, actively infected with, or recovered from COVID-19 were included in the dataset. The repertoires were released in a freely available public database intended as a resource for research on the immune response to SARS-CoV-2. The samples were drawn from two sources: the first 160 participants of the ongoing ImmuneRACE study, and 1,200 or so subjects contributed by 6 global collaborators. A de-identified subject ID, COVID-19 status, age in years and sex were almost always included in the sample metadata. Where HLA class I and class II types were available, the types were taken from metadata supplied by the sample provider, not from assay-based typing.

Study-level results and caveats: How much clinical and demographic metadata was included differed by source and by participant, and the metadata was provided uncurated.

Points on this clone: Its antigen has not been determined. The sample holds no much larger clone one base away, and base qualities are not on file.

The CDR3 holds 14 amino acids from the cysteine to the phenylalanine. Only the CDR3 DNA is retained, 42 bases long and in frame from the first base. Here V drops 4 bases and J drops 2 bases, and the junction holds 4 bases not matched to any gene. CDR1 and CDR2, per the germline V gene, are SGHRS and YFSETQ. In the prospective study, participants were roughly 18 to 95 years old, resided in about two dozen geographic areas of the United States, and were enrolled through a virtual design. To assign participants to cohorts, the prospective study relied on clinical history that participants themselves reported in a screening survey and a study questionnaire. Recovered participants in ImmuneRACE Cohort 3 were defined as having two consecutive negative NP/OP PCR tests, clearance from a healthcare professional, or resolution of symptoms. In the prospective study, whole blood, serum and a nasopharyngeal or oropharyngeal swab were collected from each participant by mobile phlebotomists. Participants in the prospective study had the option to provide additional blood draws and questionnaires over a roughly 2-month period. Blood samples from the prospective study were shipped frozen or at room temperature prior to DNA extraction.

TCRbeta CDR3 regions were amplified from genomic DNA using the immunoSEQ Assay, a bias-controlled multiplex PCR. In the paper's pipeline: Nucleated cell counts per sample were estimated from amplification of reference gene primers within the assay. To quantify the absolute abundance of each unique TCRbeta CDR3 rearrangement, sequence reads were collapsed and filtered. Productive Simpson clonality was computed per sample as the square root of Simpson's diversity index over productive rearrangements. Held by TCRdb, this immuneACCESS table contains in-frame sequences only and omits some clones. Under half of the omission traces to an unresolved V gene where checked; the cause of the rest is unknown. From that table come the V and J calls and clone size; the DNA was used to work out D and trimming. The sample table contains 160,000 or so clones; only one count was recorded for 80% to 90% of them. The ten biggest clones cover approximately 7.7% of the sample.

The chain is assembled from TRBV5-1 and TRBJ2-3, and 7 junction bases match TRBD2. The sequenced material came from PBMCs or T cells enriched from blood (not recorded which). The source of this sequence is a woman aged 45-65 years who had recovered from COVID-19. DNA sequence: TGCGCCAGCAGCCGGGGGGACCCCACAGATACGCAGTATTTT. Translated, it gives CASSRGDPTDTQYF.